Following are 24 T cell receptor beta chains from one sample sequenced in a study of blood T cell repertoires in COVID-19. The table came from immunoSEQ multiplex PCR; TCRdb's copy has only in-frame clones and leaves some out. The table has fewer than 120,000 clones, approximately 65% seen once. Sample: peripheral blood. These receptors were taken from a woman aged 60-75 years with acute or convalescent COVID-19.

The sample holds many counts of this clone. The V call is TRBV12-5, the J call TRBJ1-2; a possible D gene is TRBD1 (6 bases). This CDR3 is built from 12 residues. V gave up 2 bases and J gave up 11 bases, with 12 bases separating them. Looked up from germline, CDR1 is LGHNT and CDR2 is FRNRAP. Here the CDR3 DNA reads TGTGCTAGTGGTTTGCCACAGGGTTTTTACACCTTC. Translation: CASGLPQGFYTF.

V gene TRBV7-7 combines with J gene TRBJ2-5; the D gene is possibly TRBD2 (6 bases). V lost 2 bases to trimming and J lost 2 bases, with 9 bases between them. The CDR3 spans 14 residues. Germline CDR1 reads SSHAT; CDR2 reads FNYEAQ (reference sequence). CDR3 sequence (DNA): TGTGCCAGCAGCTTAACAGGACTACAAGAGACCCAGTACTTC. This translates into CASSLTGLQETQYF.

V and J are TRBV29-1 and TRBJ2-1; D not resolved. There are 14 residues in the CDR3. Germline V gene sequence: CDR1 SQVTM, CDR2 ANQGSEA. With 5 bases removed from V and 3 bases from J, the gap between germline ends came to 14 bases. The DNA for the CDR3 is TGCAGCGTTCCCACAGCTTTAAGCTACAATGAGCAGTTCTTC. Translating it yields CSVPTALSYNEQFF.

This clone occurred a few times. The gene calls are TRBV6-2 or TRBV6-3 and TRBJ1-5, with 7 nucleotides matching TRBD1. The junction had 2 bases not matched to a gene; V was cut back by 2 bases and J by 4 bases. The germline gives CDR1 MNHEY, CDR2 SVGEGT. The CDR3 spans 14 residues. DNA for the CDR3: TGTGCCAGCAGTTACAGGGGGCGAAATCAGCCCCAGCATTTT. Its translation: CASSYRGRNQPQHF.

The V and J genes are TRBV28 and TRBJ2-4, with D tentatively TRBD1 (5 bases). V lost 3 bases and J 3 bases, leaving 15 bases between the germline ends. Germline V CDR1 and CDR2: MDHEN, SYDVKM. This CDR3 contains 16 residues. In nucleotides, the CDR3 is TGTGCCAGCAGTTTTTCAGGGTATGTCGTCAAAAACATTCAGTACTTC. Translating it yields CASSFSGYVVKNIQYF.

This clone appeared a few times. This sample includes further DNA sequences coding for the same CDR3. The V call is TRBV5-1, the J call TRBJ2-7, with TRBD1 as a possible D gene (6 bases). Trimming left V 0 bases short and J 3 bases short, with 10 bases between. This CDR3 has 14 amino acids. The V gene's germline CDR1 is SGHRS and CDR2 YFSETQ. The CDR3 DNA is TGCGCCAGCAGCTTGGATCAGGGGCTCTACGAGCAGTACTTC. Translated, it gives CASSLDQGLYEQYF.

The chain uses TRBV10-2 and TRBJ2-7; D might be TRBD1 (6 bases). The CDR3 consists of 13 residues. The germline CDR1 and CDR2 sequences are WSHSY and SAAADI. The V end was cut by 7 bases, the J end by 0 bases, with 10 bases between. Written as DNA, the CDR3 is TGCGCCAGCAAGCAGGACAGCTCCTACGAGCAGTACTTC. Translation: CASKQDSSYEQYF.

J is TRBJ2-2 and V is TRBV12-5; 9 nucleotides line up with TRBD1. This CDR3 has 12 amino acids. CDR1 and CDR2 (germline): LGHNT, FRNRAP. Trimming removed 6 bases from V and 10 bases from J; junction bases left unmatched: 3. CDR3 sequence: CASGTQGAELFF. The DNA of the CDR3 is TGTGCTAGTGGAACACAGGGGGCGGAGCTGTTTTTT.

The chain uses TRBV19 and TRBJ1-5; 7 bases map to TRBD1. Germline assignment: CDR1 LNHDA and CDR2 SQIVND (reference sequence). Germline trimming cut 8 bases from V and 3 bases from J; bases unmatched to any gene: 10. This CDR3 contains 15 residues. The CDR3 DNA is TGTGCCAGTCAGCGCCCGGGACAGCTCAATCAGCCCCAGCATTTT. Protein product: CASQRPGQLNQPQHF.

The chain has TRBV2 and TRBJ1-1; TRBD1 matches at 9 bases. The germline CDR1 and CDR2 sequences are SNHLY and FYNNEI. V dropped 6 bases and J dropped 7; count of bases not matched to a gene: 6. This CDR3 is 13 amino acids long. DNA for the CDR3: TGTGCCAGCAGGACGGACAGGGGAAGTGAAGCTTTCTTT. This gives the protein CASRTDRGSEAFF.

This chain connects TRBV12-3 or TRBV12-4 to TRBJ2-7; D ambiguous. Trimming removed 7 bases from V and 7 bases from J, with 11 bases in between. The CDR3 has 11 residues. The DNA for the CDR3 is TGTGCCAGCACCTCCTTCGGGGAGCAGTACTTC. As protein: CASTSFGEQYF.

The rearrangement links TRBV28 to TRBJ1-2; D possibly corresponds to TRBD1 (6 bases). Deletions cut 1 base from V and 0 bases from J, with 6 bases between. CDR1 is MDHEN and CDR2 is SYDVKM in the germline V gene. This CDR3 has 14 amino acids. The CDR3 DNA reads as TGTGCCAGCAGTTTATCAGGGGCTAACTATGGCTACACCTTC. It specifies CASSLSGANYGYTF.

The chain recombines TRBV6-2 or TRBV6-3 with TRBJ1-1, with D possibly TRBD1 on 6 matching bases. V was shortened by 4 bases and J by 6 bases, with 15 bases between the two germline ends. The CDR3 runs 14 residues. Germline V gene sequence: CDR1 MNHEY, CDR2 SVGEGT. The CDR3 bases are TGTGCCAGCAGTTGGGGAGGGGGGAGGGCTGAAGCTTTCTTT. As protein: CASSWGGGRAEAFF.

The CDR3 protein is CAWSVQRNTEAFF. The CDR3 coding sequence is TGTGCCTGGAGTGTACAGAGAAACACTGAAGCTTTCTTT. The chain is built from TRBV30 and TRBJ1-1, with no clear D. V lost 0 bases, J lost 2 bases, and 7 bases lay in between. The CDR3 extends over 13 amino acids. CDR1 and CDR2 from the germline V gene are GTSNPN and SVGIG (reference sequence).

The chain links TRBV19 to TRBJ2-1, with D possibly matching TRBD2 (5 bases). Germline lookup yields CDR1 LNHDA and CDR2 SQIVND (reference sequence). This CDR3 comprises 14 residues. V lost 5 bases and J lost 9, with 17 bases in between. Written as DNA, the CDR3 is TGTGCCAGTAGTCCCGGCGGAGGAGGAGGTGAGCAGTTCTTC. This sequence encodes CASSPGGGGGEQFF. The full variable domain, completed using reference TRBV19 and TRBJ2-1, is DGGITQSPKYLFRKEGQNVTLSCEQNLNHDAMYWYRQDPGQGLRLIYYSQIVNDFQKGDIAEGYSVSREKKESFPLTVTSAQKNPTAFYLCASSPGGGGGEQFFGPGTRLTVL.

The chain employs TRBV9 and TRBJ1-5; maybe TRBD1 (6 bases). Trimming removed 7 bases from V and 1 base from J, with 15 bases in between. Germline CDR1 SGDLS, CDR2 YYNGEE. The CDR3 has 15 residues. The DNA for the CDR3 is TGTGCCAGCGGCAGGGGCATAGGGAGCAATCAGCCCCAGCATTTT. Amino acids: CASGRGIGSNQPQHF.

The chain joins TRBV5-1 to TRBJ2-7; TRBD1 agrees at 7 bases. The V gene's germline CDR1 is SGHRS and CDR2 YFSETQ. The CDR3 extends over 14 amino acids. After removal of 0 bases from V and 5 bases from J, the junction contained 5 bases not matched to a gene. The CDR3, as DNA: TGCGCCAGCAGCTTGGCGACAGGGTTCGACGAGCAGTACTTC. This gives the protein CASSLATGFDEQYF. Full variable domain (missing parts from reference TRBV5-1 and TRBJ2-7): KAGVTQTPRYLIKTRGQQVTLSCSPISGHRSVSWYQQTPGQGLQFLFEYFSETQRNKGNFPGRFSGRQFSNSRSEMNVSTLELGDSALYLCASSLATGFDEQYFGPGTRLTVT.

The chain combines TRBV19 with TRBJ2-7, with 8 nucleotides matching TRBD1. With V trimmed by 3 bases and J by 5 bases, 9 bases remained unmatched. Germline CDR1 and CDR2: LNHDA and SQIVND (reference sequence). This CDR3 comprises 15 residues. In nucleotides, the CDR3 is TGTGCCAGTAGTATCACCCAGGGGGCGATCAACGAGCAGTACTTC. It is translated as CASSITQGAINEQYF.

The rearrangement links TRBV9 to TRBJ2-7; a possible D gene is TRBD1 (6 bases). V lost 5 bases, J lost 3 bases, and 9 bases lay in between. CDR3 size: 12 residues. Germline V gives CDR1 SGDLS, CDR2 YYNGEE. The CDR3 DNA is TGTGCCAGCAGTACAGGGAGCTACGAGCAGTACTTC. Protein sequence: CASSTGSYEQYF.

The chain employs TRBV18 and TRBJ1-1; 7 nucleotides align to TRBD1. The V gene end was trimmed by 0 bases and the J gene end by 4 bases; junction bases not matched to a gene: 5. Germline CDR1 and CDR2: KGHSH and LQKENI. The CDR3 sequence is 15 residues long. The CDR3 spells CASSPPNRGATEAFF. DNA of the CDR3: TGTGCCAGCTCACCACCGAACAGGGGTGCCACTGAAGCTTTCTTT.

CDR3 sequence reads: CASQTPTGLYF. Here the CDR3 DNA reads TGTGCCTCCCAAACTCCGACAGGGCTGTACTTC. The V gene is TRBV30, the J gene TRBJ2-7; 7 bases fit TRBD1. After removal of 7 bases from V and 12 bases from J, the junction contained 12 bases not matched to a gene. The germline gives CDR1 GTSNPN, CDR2 SVGIG (reference sequence). This CDR3 is built from 11 residues.

This clone was picked up one time. The V gene is TRBV30, the J gene TRBJ2-4, with 8 nucleotides matching TRBD1. The V gene's germline CDR1 is GTSNPN and CDR2 SVGIG (reference sequence). This CDR3 has 13 amino acids. The ends lost 4 bases at V and 6 bases at J; junction bases unmatched: 5. The CDR3 coding sequence is TGTGCCTGGAACGCACAGGGGGGAAACATTCAGTACTTC. It yields the protein CAWNAQGGNIQYF.

Of note for this clone: Other DNA sequences within the sample encode an identical CDR3. This chain uses TRBV27 with TRBJ1-2; 9 bases map to TRBD1. This CDR3 has 15 residues. Trimming cost V 0 bases and J 2 bases; bases outside gene matches: 1. Germline V gives CDR1 MNHEY, CDR2 SMNVEV (reference sequence). This chain's CDR3 is CASSLSGTGNYGYTF. The CDR3 coding sequence is TGTGCCAGCAGTTTATCCGGGACAGGGAACTATGGCTACACCTTC.

The chain combines TRBV12-3 or TRBV12-4 with TRBJ1-2, with 7 bases identical to TRBD1. V shed 6 bases, J shed 8 bases, and the junction held 6 bases outside the gene matches. The CDR3 has 12 amino acids. The CDR3 DNA reads as TGTGCCAGCAGCACAGGGGTTCGAGGCTACACCTTC. Protein: CASSTGVRGYTF.